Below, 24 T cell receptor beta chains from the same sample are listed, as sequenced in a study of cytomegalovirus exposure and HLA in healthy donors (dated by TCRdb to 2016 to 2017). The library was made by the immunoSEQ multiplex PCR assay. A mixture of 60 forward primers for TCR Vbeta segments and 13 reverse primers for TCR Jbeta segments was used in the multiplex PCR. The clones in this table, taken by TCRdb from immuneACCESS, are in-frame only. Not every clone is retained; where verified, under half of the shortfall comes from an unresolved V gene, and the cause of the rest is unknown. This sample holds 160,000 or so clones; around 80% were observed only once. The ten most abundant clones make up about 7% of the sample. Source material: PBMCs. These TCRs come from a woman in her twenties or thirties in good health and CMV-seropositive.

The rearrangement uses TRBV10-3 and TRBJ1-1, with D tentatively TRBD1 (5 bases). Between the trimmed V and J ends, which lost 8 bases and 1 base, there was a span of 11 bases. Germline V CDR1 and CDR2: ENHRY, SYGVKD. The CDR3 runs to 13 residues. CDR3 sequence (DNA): TGTGCCATCGGGGGGACGGGGAACACTGAAGCTTTCTTT. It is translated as CAIGGTGNTEAFF.

The DNA for the CDR3 is TGTGCCAGCAGCTTAGGGCTGTCCTACGAGCAGTACTTC. It translates to CASSLGLSYEQYF. This chain joins TRBV7-9 and TRBJ2-7; D is ambiguous. The CDR3 contains 13 residues. Trimming shortened V by 1 base and J by 1 base, and 5 bases separated the two germline ends. Germline CDR1 and CDR2: SEHNR and FQNEAQ (reference sequence).

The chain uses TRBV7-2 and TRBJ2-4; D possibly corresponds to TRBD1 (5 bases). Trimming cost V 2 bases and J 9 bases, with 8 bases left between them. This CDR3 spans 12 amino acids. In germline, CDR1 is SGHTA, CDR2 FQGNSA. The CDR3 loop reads CASSLSGPIQYF. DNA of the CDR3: TGTGCCAGCAGCTTATCAGGGCCCATTCAGTACTTC.

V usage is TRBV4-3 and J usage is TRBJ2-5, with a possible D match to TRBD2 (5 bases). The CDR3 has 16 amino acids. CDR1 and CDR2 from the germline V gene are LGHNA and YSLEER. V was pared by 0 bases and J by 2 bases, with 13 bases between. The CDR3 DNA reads TGCGCCAGCAGCCAAGAAGGAGGTAGCTATCAAGAGACCCAGTACTTC. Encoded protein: CASSQEGGSYQETQYF.

DNA for the CDR3: TGTGCCAGCCGCAGCGGGGGAAACACCGGGGAGCTGTTTTTT. Translating gives CASRSGGNTGELFF. The J gene is TRBJ2-2, the V gene TRBV2, with 8 nucleotides matching TRBD2. CDR1 and CDR2 from the germline V gene are SNHLY and FYNNEI. J lost 2 bases, V lost 8 bases, and 4 bases had no gene match. There are 14 residues in the CDR3. The whole variable domain, remainder taken from reference TRBV2 and TRBJ2-2, is EPEVTQTPSHQVTQMGQEVILRCVPISNHLYFYWYRQILGQKVEFLVSFYNNEISEKSEIFDDQFSVERPDGSNFTLKIRSTKLEDSAMYFCASRSGGNTGELFFGEGSRLTVL.

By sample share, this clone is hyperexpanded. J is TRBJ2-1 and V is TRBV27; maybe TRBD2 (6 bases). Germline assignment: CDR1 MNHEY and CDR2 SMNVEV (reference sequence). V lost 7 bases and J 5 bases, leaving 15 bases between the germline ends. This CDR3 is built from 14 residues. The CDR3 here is CASTNGGFHNEQFF. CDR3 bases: TGTGCCAGCACCAACGGGGGTTTCCACAATGAGCAGTTCTTC.

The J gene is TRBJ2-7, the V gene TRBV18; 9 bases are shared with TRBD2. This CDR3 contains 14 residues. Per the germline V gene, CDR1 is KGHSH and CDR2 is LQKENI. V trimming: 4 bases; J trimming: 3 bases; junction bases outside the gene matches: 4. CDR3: CASSRSSGVYEQYF. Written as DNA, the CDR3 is TGTGCCAGCTCACGTTCTAGCGGGGTCTACGAGCAGTACTTC.

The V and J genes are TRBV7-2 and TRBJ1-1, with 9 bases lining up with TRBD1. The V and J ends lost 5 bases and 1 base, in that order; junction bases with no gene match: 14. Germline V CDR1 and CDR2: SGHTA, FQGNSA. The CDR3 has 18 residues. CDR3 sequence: CASSHRYRGRESNTEAFF. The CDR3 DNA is TGTGCCAGCAGCCATCGATACAGGGGGCGGGAATCGAACACTGAAGCTTTCTTT.

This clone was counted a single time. The CDR3 reads CASSFQGANTEAFF. For the CDR3, the DNA is TGTGCCAGCAGCTTCCAGGGGGCGAACACTGAAGCTTTCTTT. The chain uses TRBV7-9 and TRBJ1-1; 8 bases are shared with TRBD1. Germline-derived CDR1 and CDR2 are SEHNR and FQNEAQ (reference sequence). The CDR3 is 14 residues long. The junction had 1 base not matched to a gene; V was cut back by 3 bases and J by 1 base.

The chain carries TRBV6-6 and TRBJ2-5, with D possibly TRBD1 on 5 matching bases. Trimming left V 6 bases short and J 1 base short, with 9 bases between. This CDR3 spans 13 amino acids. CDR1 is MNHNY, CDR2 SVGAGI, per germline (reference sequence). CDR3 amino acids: CASRPGFQETQYF. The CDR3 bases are TGTGCCAGCAGGCCAGGGTTCCAAGAGACCCAGTACTTC.

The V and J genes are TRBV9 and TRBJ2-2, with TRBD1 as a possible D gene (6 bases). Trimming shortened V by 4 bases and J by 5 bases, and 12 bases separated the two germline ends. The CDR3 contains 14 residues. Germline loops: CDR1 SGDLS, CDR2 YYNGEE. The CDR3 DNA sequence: TGTGCCAGCAGCCAGGACAGCAAAACCGGGGAGCTGTTTTTT. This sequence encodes CASSQDSKTGELFF.

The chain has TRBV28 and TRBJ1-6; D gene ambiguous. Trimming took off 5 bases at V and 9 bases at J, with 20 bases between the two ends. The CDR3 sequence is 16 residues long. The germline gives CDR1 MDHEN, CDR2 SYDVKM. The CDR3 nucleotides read TGTGCCAGCAGTGTACAGAAGGGAGGGAAGAGTTCACCCCTCCACTTT. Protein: CASSVQKGGKSSPLHF.

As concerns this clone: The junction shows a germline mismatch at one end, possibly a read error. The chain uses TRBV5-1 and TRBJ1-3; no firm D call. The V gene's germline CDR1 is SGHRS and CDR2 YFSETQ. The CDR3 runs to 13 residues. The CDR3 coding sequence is TGCGCCAGCAGCCCCCTCTCTAGAAACACCATATATTTT. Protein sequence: CASSPLSRNTIYF.

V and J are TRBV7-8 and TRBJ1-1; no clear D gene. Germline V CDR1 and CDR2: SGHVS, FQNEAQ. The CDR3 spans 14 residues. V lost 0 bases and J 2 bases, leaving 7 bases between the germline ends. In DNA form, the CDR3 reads TGTGCCAGCAGCTTAGCGCCAGGAAACACTGAAGCTTTCTTT. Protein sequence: CASSLAPGNTEAFF.

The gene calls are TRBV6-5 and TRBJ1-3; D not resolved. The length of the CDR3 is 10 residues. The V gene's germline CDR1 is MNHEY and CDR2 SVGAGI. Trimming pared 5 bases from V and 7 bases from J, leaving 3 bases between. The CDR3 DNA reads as TGTGCCAGCAGTCTGAACACCATATATTTT. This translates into CASSLNTIYF.

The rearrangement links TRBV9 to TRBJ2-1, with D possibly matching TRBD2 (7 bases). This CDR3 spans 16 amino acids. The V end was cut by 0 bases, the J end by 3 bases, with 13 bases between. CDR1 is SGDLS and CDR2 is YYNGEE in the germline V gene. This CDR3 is CASSVARGASYNEQFF. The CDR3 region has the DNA TGTGCCAGCAGCGTAGCTCGGGGGGCCAGCTACAATGAGCAGTTCTTC. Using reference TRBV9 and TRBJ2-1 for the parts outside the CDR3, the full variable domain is DSGVTQTPKHLITATGQRVTLRCSPRSGDLSVYWYQQSLDQGLQFLIQYYNGEERAKGNILERFSAQQFPDLHSELNLSSLELGDSALYFCASSVARGASYNEQFFGPGTRLTVL.

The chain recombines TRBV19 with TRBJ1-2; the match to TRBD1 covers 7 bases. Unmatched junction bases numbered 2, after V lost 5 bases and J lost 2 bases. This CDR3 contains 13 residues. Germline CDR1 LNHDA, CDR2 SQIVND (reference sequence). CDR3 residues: CASSAGQNYGYTF. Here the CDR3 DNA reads TGTGCCAGTAGTGCGGGACAGAACTATGGCTACACCTTC.

CDR3 residues: CASSETSEGYYEQYF. CDR3 DNA sequence: TGTGCCAGCAGTGAAACTTCCGAGGGCTACTACGAGCAGTACTTC. This chain joins TRBV6-1 and TRBJ2-7; D is possibly TRBD2 (5 bases). The germline V gene has CDR1 MNHNS and CDR2 SASEGT. The length of the CDR3 is 15 residues. V was pared by 2 bases and J by 3 bases, with 14 bases between.

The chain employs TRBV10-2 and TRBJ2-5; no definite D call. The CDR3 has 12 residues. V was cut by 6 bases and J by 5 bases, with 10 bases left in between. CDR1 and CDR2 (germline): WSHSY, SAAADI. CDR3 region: CASSPAGETQYF. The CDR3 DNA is TGCGCCAGCAGCCCCGCCGGGGAGACCCAGTACTTC.

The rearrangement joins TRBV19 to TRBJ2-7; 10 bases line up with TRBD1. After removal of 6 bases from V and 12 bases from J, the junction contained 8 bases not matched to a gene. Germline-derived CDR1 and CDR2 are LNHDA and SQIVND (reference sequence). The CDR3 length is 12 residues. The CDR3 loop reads CASSPTGGDRYF. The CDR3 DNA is TGTGCCAGTAGCCCGACAGGGGGCGATCGGTACTTC.

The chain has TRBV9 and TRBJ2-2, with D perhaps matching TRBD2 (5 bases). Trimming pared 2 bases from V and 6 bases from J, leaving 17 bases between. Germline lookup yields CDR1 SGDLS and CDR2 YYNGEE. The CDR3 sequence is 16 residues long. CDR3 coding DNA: TGTGCCAGCAGCGTGCGACCACCCGGGGAGCCCGGGGAGCTGTTTTTT. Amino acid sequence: CASSVRPPGEPGELFF.

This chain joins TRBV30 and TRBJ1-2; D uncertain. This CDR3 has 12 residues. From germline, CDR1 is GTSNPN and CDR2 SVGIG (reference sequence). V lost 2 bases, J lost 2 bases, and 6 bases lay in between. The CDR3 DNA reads TGTGCCTGGAGTCGAAGCAACTATGGCTACACCTTC. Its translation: CAWSRSNYGYTF. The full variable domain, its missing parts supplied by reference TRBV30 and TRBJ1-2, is SQTIHQWPATLVQPVGSPLSLECTVEGTSNPNLYWYRQAAGRGLQLLFYSVGIGQISSEVPQNLSASRPQDRQFILSSKKLLLSDSGFYLCAWSRSNYGYTFGSGTRLTVV.

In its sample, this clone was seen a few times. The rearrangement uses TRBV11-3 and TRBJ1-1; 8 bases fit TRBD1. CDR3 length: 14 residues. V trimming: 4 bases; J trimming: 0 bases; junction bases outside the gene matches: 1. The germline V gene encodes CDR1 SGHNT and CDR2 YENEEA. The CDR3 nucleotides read TGTGCCAGCAGCTCACAGGGGGTGAACACTGAAGCTTTCTTT. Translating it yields CASSSQGVNTEAFF.

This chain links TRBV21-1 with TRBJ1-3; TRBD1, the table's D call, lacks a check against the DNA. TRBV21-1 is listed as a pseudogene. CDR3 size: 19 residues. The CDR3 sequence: CASSNRQVPTSPSGNTIYF. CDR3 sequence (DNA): TGTGCCAGCAGCAACCGACAGGTACCGACCTCCCCCTCTGGAAACACCATATATTTT.